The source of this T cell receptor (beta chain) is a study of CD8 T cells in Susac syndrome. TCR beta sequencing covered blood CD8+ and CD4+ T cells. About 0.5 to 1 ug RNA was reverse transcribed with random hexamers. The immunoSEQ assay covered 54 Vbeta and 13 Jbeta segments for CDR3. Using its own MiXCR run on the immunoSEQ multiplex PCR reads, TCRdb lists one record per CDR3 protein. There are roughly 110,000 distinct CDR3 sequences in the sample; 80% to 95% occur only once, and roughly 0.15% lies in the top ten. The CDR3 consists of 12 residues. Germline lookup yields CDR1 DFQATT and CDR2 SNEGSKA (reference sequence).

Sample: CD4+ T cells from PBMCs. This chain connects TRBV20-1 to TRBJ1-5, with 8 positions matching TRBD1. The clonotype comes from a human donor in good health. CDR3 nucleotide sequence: TGCGGGCGGGGACAGGGCAATCAGCCCCAGCATTTT. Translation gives CGRGQGNQPQHF.